These 24 T cell receptor beta chains came from one sample sequenced in a study of blood T cells in healthy people across ages. Through a sample-barcoded 5' primer and a J-beta primer mix, a second PCR was run for roughly 7 to 12 cycles. TCRdb processed the 5' RACE reads anew with MiXCR; each CDR3 protein has one entry. The sample shows more than 1,000,000 distinct CDR3 sequences, roughly 24% of them seen only once. The same sample was also studied in work on T cells of mothers and their children.

The sample was blood. The receptor set was obtained from a girl aged 2-10 years in good health.

This sequence joins TRBV6-2 or TRBV6-3 and TRBJ2-3, with D perhaps TRBD1 or TRBD2 (5 bases each). CDR1 and CDR2 (germline): MNHEY, SVGEGT. The V gene lost 0 bases and the J gene lost 6 bases, with 10 bases spanning the gap. The CDR3 spans 14 residues. CDR3 bases: TGTGCCAGCAGTTACTCTTGGGGGACGGATACGCAGTATTTT. Translating it yields CASSYSWGTDTQYF.

A few counts support this clonotype. The chain carries TRBV11-2 and TRBJ2-3, with 7 bases aligning to TRBD2. J gave up 0 bases and V 1 base, and 13 bases lay outside the gene matches. Germline V gene sequence: CDR1 SGHAT, CDR2 FQNNGV. CDR3 length equals 19 residues. CDR3 coding DNA: TGTGCCAGCAGCTTAGCGGGCCAGCGGGGATTGATTAGCACAGATACGCAGTATTTT. Translation gives CASSLAGQRGLISTDTQYF.

This clonotype was picked up a small number of times. The chain uses TRBV20-1 and TRBJ2-7; D possibly corresponds to TRBD2 (6 bases). The germline V gene has CDR1 DFQATT and CDR2 SNEGSKA (reference sequence). This CDR3 is built from 12 residues. Trimming cost V 5 bases and J 5 bases, with 13 bases left between them. The CDR3 sequence is CSAQRTGDEQYF. Written as DNA, the CDR3 is TGCAGTGCTCAAAGGACGGGAGACGAGCAGTACTTC.

This clonotype was seen a handful of times. The rearrangement links TRBV28 to TRBJ1-4; D might be TRBD1 (5 bases). Trimming left V 2 bases short and J 4 bases short, with 8 bases between. The germline CDR1 and CDR2 sequences are MDHEN and SYDVKM. This CDR3 spans 14 amino acids. The CDR3 here is CASSLRQRNEKLFF. Here the CDR3 DNA reads TGTGCCAGCAGTTTAAGACAGCGTAATGAAAAACTGTTTTTT.

This chain connects TRBV9 to TRBJ1-1; D perhaps matches TRBD1 (6 bases). V was pared by 3 bases and J by 4 bases, with 13 bases between. CDR1 and CDR2 from the germline V gene are SGDLS and YYNGEE. This CDR3 is 14 amino acids long. For the CDR3, the DNA is TGTGCCAGCAGCGCCACAGGGAAAGGCACTGAAGCTTTCTTT. This encodes CASSATGKGTEAFF. Variable domain in full (rest from reference TRBV9 and TRBJ1-1): DSGVTQTPKHLITATGQRVTLRCSPRSGDLSVYWYQQSLDQGLQFLIQYYNGEERAKGNILERFSAQQFPDLHSELNLSSLELGDSALYFCASSATGKGTEAFFGQGTRLTVV.

The rearrangement joins TRBV6-7 to TRBJ1-5, with no clear D. TRBV6-7 is identified as an open reading frame with a role that is uncertain. The CDR3 spans 17 residues. With 2 bases removed from V and 0 bases from J, the gap between germline ends came to 14 bases. The CDR3: CASSYLEALYSNQPQHF. In nucleotides, the CDR3 is TGTGCCAGCAGTTACCTGGAGGCCTTATATAGCAATCAGCCCCAGCATTTT.

In this sample, this clonotype turned up a few times. The chain employs TRBV4-1 and TRBJ1-2; TRBD1 is a possible D gene (6 bases). Germline CDR1 reads MGHRA; CDR2 reads YSYEKL. The CDR3 is 14 residues long. The V end was cut by 0 bases, the J end by 7 bases, with 12 bases between. CDR3 bases: TGCGCCAGCAGCCAAGAGACTGGCAGGGGTGGCTACACCTTC. As protein: CASSQETGRGGYTF.

Details on this clonotype: Germline is not matched at one junction end, which may reflect a read error. This sequence joins TRBV7-3 and TRBJ2-3; D unresolved. The CDR3 runs 13 residues. CDR1 is SGHTA and CDR2 is FQGTGA in the germline V gene. The DNA for the CDR3 is TGTGCCAGCAGGTTAAGCGCCGGAGATACGCAGTATTTT. Its protein product is CASRLSAGDTQYF.

The V gene is TRBV2, the J gene TRBJ2-5; TRBD1 is a possible D gene (5 bases). Trimming pared 6 bases from V and 1 base from J, leaving 9 bases between. CDR1 and CDR2 (germline): SNHLY, FYNNEI. The CDR3 totals 13 residues. The CDR3 here is CASSDSLQETQYF. DNA for the CDR3: TGTGCCAGCAGCGACAGCCTCCAAGAGACCCAGTACTTC.

This chain links TRBV12-3 or TRBV12-4 with TRBJ2-7; TRBD1 matches at 9 bases. V trimming: 5 bases; J trimming: 6 bases; junction bases outside the gene matches: 8. The CDR3 has 14 amino acids. CDR3 nucleotide sequence: TGTGCCAGCAGTCCCCCGGGACAGGGTGGCGAGCAGTACTTC. As protein: CASSPPGQGGEQYF.

Concerning this clonotype itself: This could be a read error, since a much larger clone is one nucleotide away. The rearrangement joins TRBV28 to TRBJ2-3; D call uncertain. Germline-derived CDR1 and CDR2 are MDHEN and SYDVKM. The CDR3 spans 11 residues. The CDR3: CAGSFADTQYF. The CDR3 DNA reads as TGTGCCGGCAGTTTTGCAGATACGCAGTATTTT.

This clonotype appeared a few times. This rearrangement joins TRBV4-1 to TRBJ1-1; D is unclear. There are 14 residues in the CDR3. In germline, CDR1 is MGHRA, CDR2 YSYEKL. V lost 4 bases and J lost 4, with 13 bases in between. CDR3 protein: CASSPRTGITEAFF. Written as DNA, the CDR3 is TGCGCCAGCAGCCCACGGACGGGTATCACTGAAGCTTTCTTT.

The gene calls are TRBV7-8 and TRBJ1-5; D is perhaps TRBD1 (5 bases). The V gene lost 5 bases and the J gene lost 6 bases, with 17 bases spanning the gap. Per the germline V gene, CDR1 is SGHVS and CDR2 is FQNEAQ. CDR3 length: 15 amino acids. CDR3 DNA sequence: TGTGCCAGCAGCCCGGGGACTCCTAGGTCTCAGCCCCAGCATTTT. Protein product: CASSPGTPRSQPQHF.

This clonotype was detected a few times. The chain joins TRBV7-9 to TRBJ2-2; a possible D gene is TRBD2 (6 bases). V was trimmed by 7 bases and J by 7 bases, leaving 13 bases between them. Per the germline V gene, CDR1 is SEHNR and CDR2 is FQNEAQ (reference sequence). The CDR3 spans 13 residues. The CDR3 region has the DNA TGTGCCAGCACCGGCGGGAATGGCGGGGAGCTGTTTTTT. This encodes CASTGGNGGELFF.

This clonotype was counted only a few times. The chain links TRBV12-3 or TRBV12-4 to TRBJ1-4; D remains ambiguous. This CDR3 comprises 13 residues. Deletions cut 4 bases from V and 7 bases from J, with 10 bases between. CDR3 in DNA: TGTGCCAGCAGTTCCATCGAGGGTGAAAAACTGTTTTTT. The encoded protein is CASSSIEGEKLFF.

The rearrangement links TRBV29-1 to TRBJ2-1; the match to TRBD2 covers 10 bases. With 5 bases clipped from V and 4 bases from J, the junction kept 2 bases outside the gene matches. Germline CDR1 reads SQVTM; CDR2 reads ANQGSEA. The CDR3 length is 13 residues. The CDR3 sequence is CSVQTSGYNEQFF. As DNA, the CDR3 is TGCAGCGTTCAGACTAGCGGGTACAATGAGCAGTTCTTC.

The chain is built from TRBV4-2 and TRBJ2-5; 11 nucleotides align to TRBD2. The DNA end lines up better with TRBJ2-1; the J call may be wrong. Germline V lookup: CDR1 LGHNA, CDR2 YNFKEQ. The CDR3 has 15 amino acids. The CDR3 here is CASSQVTSGSNEQFF. The CDR3 coding sequence is TGTGCCAGCAGCCAAGTTACTAGCGGGAGCAATGAGCAGTTCTTC.

This sequence joins TRBV7-9 and TRBJ1-2; 9 bases match TRBD1. Germline V CDR1 and CDR2: SEHNR, FQNEAQ (reference sequence). The CDR3 totals 15 residues. Trimming at V came to 4 bases and at J to 6 bases, leaving 9 bases not matched to a gene. The DNA for the CDR3 is TGTGCCAGCAGCTCGAACGGACAGGGGCGGAATGGCTACACCTTC. This encodes CASSSNGQGRNGYTF.

The rearrangement links TRBV27 to TRBJ2-7, with 7 bases lining up with TRBD1. This CDR3 region has 14 residues. V lost 5 bases, J lost 7 bases, and 11 bases stayed unmatched. Germline loops: CDR1 MNHEY, CDR2 SMNVEV (reference sequence). In nucleotides, the CDR3 is TGTGCCAGCAGTATAGGGGACAGTCGCTTTGAGCAGTACTTC. The encoded protein is CASSIGDSRFEQYF.

The CDR3 sequence is CASSEVLDYGYTF. The DNA of the CDR3 is TGTGCCAGCAGTGAAGTACTTGACTATGGCTACACCTTC. This rearrangement joins TRBV2 to TRBJ1-2; D uncertain. CDR1 and CDR2 from the germline V gene are SNHLY and FYNNEI. V gave up 1 base and J gave up 3 bases, with 6 bases separating them. This CDR3 contains 13 residues.

This clonotype occurred a few times. The rearrangement joins TRBV20-1 to TRBJ2-5; D is undetermined. The J call is doubtful: the DNA matches TRBJ2-7 better. Germline V CDR1 and CDR2: DFQATT, SNEGSKA (reference sequence). This CDR3 comprises 13 residues. CDR3 DNA sequence: TGCAGTGCTAGTGGACCAAGATACTACGAGCAGTACTTC. It codes for CSASGPRYYEQYF.

The rearrangement joins TRBV20-1 to TRBJ2-7, with a possible D match to TRBD2 (5 bases). V was clipped by 5 bases and J by 6 bases, with 17 bases between them. The CDR3 is made up of 13 amino acids. CDR1 and CDR2 (germline): DFQATT, SNEGSKA (reference sequence). Written as DNA, the CDR3 is TGCAGTGCTGCGGGTCCGCCCCGGGGCGAGCAGTACTTC. It translates to CSAAGPPRGEQYF.

The chain uses TRBV24-1 and TRBJ2-1, with a weak D call TRBD2 (6 bases). Germline CDR1 KGHDR, CDR2 SFDVKD. Trimming removed 1 base from V and 7 bases from J, with 10 bases in between. The CDR3 sequence is 14 residues long. CDR3 loop: CATSDFGGENEQFF. In DNA, the CDR3 is TGTGCCACCAGTGATTTTGGAGGGGAAAATGAGCAGTTCTTC.

A few counts support this clonotype. This rearrangement joins TRBV10-3 to TRBJ1-1; 7 bases line up with TRBD1. J lost 0 bases, V lost 10 bases, and 8 bases had no gene match. Germline lookup yields CDR1 ENHRY and CDR2 SYGVKD. CDR3 length equals 14 residues. CDR3 DNA sequence: TGTGCCACCGCTACGGGACAGATGAACACTGAAGCTTTCTTT. It codes for CATATGQMNTEAFF.